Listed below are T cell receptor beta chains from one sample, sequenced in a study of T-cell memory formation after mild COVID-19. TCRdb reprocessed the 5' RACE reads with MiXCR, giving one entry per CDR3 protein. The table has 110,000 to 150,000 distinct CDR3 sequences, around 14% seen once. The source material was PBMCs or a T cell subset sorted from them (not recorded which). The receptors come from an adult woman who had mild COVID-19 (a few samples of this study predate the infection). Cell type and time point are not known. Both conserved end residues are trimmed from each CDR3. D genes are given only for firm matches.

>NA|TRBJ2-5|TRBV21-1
ASSSQGRSQKTQY
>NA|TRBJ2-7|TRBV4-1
ASSQEGVYEQY
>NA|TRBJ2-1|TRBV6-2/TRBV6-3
ASRTGDEQF
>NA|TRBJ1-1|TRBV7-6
ASSLDAGPKWDTEAF
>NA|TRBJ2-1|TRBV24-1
ATSPGNEQF
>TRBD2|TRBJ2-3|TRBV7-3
ASSFALATPTHTQY
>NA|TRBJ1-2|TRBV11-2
ASGRSGNYGYT
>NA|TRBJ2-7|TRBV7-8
ASSSDPEQY
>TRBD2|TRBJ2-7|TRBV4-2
ASSHMAGLAGHNEQY
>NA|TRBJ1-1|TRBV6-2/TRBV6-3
ASSYPGATEAF
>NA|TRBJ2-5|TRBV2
ASSPRAQETQY
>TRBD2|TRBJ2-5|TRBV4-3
ASSQDRGVETQY
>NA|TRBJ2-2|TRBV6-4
ASSDRSTGELF
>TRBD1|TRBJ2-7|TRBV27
ASSTRDRVPYEQY
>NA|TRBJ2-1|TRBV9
ASSVGGSGYNEQF
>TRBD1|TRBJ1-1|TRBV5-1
ASSFTGGSNTEAF
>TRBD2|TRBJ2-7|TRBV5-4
ASSLTTAAGGGYEQY
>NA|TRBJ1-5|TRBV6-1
ASSEVGAGQPQH